The 11 T cell receptor beta chains below all came from one sample that was sequenced in a study of cytomegalovirus exposure and HLA in healthy donors (dated by TCRdb to 2015 to 2018). Library method: the immunoSEQ multiplex PCR assay. For the multiplex PCR, a mixture combining 60 forward primers for TCR Vbeta segments and 13 reverse primers for TCR Jbeta segments was used. TCRdb limited this immuneACCESS table to in-frame rearrangements with V and J called. A share of clones is missing; checked studies link under half to unresolved V genes, and the rest is unexplained. Recorded for this sample are 210,000 or so clones; 75% to 85% of them occurred a single time. The biggest ten clones account for around 2.8% of the sample. Sequenced input: PBMCs. These receptors originate from a woman aged 60-75 years in good health and CMV-seropositive.

The chain carries TRBV29-1 and TRBJ2-1; D is ambiguous. The CDR3 consists of 12 residues. CDR1 SQVTM and CDR2 ANQGSEA come from the germline V gene. Trimming removed 0 bases from V and 6 bases from J, with 6 bases in between. CDR3 DNA: TGCAGCGTTGAAGATCGCGGCAATGAGCAGTTCTTC. Its protein product is CSVEDRGNEQFF.

This clone has a handful of counts. The J gene is TRBJ1-6, the V gene TRBV7-9; 7 bases are shared with TRBD1. Germline CDR1 and CDR2: SEHNR and FQNEAQ (reference sequence). Trimming at V came to 4 bases and at J to 7 bases, leaving 7 bases not matched to a gene. The CDR3 consists of 15 residues. This CDR3 is CASSSSNRGNSPLHF. The DNA for the CDR3 is TGTGCCAGCAGCTCATCGAACAGGGGCAATTCACCCCTCCACTTT.

This clone was seen a single time. The V and J genes are TRBV19 and TRBJ2-1; 8 bases align to TRBD1. Per the germline V gene, CDR1 is LNHDA and CDR2 is SQIVND (reference sequence). The junction had 6 bases not matched to a gene; V was cut back by 5 bases and J by 6 bases. The CDR3 is 14 amino acids. Here the CDR3 DNA reads TGTGCCAGTAGTGCAGGGGGCGCGGTCAATGAGCAGTTCTTC. Amino acid sequence: CASSAGGAVNEQFF.

This clone was recorded only once. The CDR3 DNA follows: TGTGCCAGCAGCCCCGACAGGGGGCGAAATGAGCAGTTCTTC. Its protein product is CASSPDRGRNEQFF. The chain combines TRBV11-1 with TRBJ2-1; 10 bases are a match to TRBD1. The V and J ends lost 5 bases and 7 bases, in that order; junction bases with no gene match: 5. CDR3 length: 14 amino acids. CDR1 and CDR2 from the germline V gene are SGHAT and FQDESV (reference sequence).

The rearrangement uses TRBV11-2 and TRBJ2-2; tentative D call: TRBD2 (5 bases). The CDR3 runs 17 residues. V dropped 3 bases and J dropped 0 bases, with 14 bases sitting between them. Germline values: CDR1 SGHAT, CDR2 FQNNGV. CDR3 loop: CASSLNLAFANTGELFF. CDR3 nucleotide sequence: TGTGCCAGCAGCTTGAATCTAGCCTTCGCGAACACCGGGGAGCTGTTTTTT.

V usage is TRBV5-4 and J usage is TRBJ1-2; D remains unclear. This CDR3 has 15 amino acids. CDR1 and CDR2 from the germline V gene are SGHNT and YYREEE (reference sequence). V was pared by 7 bases and J by 0 bases, with 16 bases between. This CDR3 reads CASANFVSTNYGYTF. CDR3 sequence (DNA): TGTGCCAGCGCTAACTTTGTTAGCACTAACTATGGCTACACCTTC.

This chain connects TRBV29-1 to TRBJ2-3; D is possibly TRBD2 (6 bases). The length of the CDR3 is 15 residues. The germline V and J ends were trimmed by 7 bases and 5 bases, with 22 bases remaining between them. The germline V gene encodes CDR1 SQVTM and CDR2 ANQGSEA. This CDR3 is CSATGLQGIGDTQYF. The DNA of the CDR3 is TGCAGCGCTACGGGACTCCAAGGGATAGGAGATACGCAGTATTTT.

In its sample, this clone was seen a few times. The chain carries TRBV28 and TRBJ2-7; 9 nucleotides match TRBD2. J gave up 0 bases and V 5 bases, and 5 bases lay outside the gene matches. Germline V CDR1 and CDR2: MDHEN, SYDVKM. This CDR3 is 15 amino acids long. CDR3 protein: CASSRSGGSSYEQYF. CDR3 coding DNA: TGTGCCAGCAGTCGTAGCGGGGGTAGCTCCTACGAGCAGTACTTC.

The rearrangement uses TRBV11-2 and TRBJ1-1; D possibly corresponds to TRBD1 (6 bases). From germline, CDR1 is SGHAT and CDR2 FQNNGV. V gave up 5 bases and J gave up 5 bases, with 18 bases separating them. This CDR3 spans 15 amino acids. The CDR3 bases are TGTGCCAGCAGCATATCCTCCAGGGGTGGAACTGAAGCTTTCTTT. Its translation: CASSISSRGGTEAFF.

The rearrangement joins TRBV2 to TRBJ2-5, with no clear D. Trimming pared 8 bases from V and 2 bases from J, leaving 9 bases between. Germline V gives CDR1 SNHLY, CDR2 FYNNEI. CDR3 length equals 12 residues. This chain's CDR3 is CASRGVQETQYF. CDR3 sequence (DNA): TGTGCCAGCCGCGGAGTTCAAGAGACCCAGTACTTC.

The chain is built from TRBV7-2 and TRBJ2-7; D is undetermined. This CDR3 spans 14 amino acids. Germline V gene data show CDR1 as SGHTA and CDR2 as FQGNSA. Trimming left V 2 bases short and J 0 bases short, with 8 bases between. The CDR3 sequence is CASSLLGSSYEQYF. CDR3 coding DNA: TGTGCCAGCAGCTTACTAGGTAGCTCCTACGAGCAGTACTTC.